These T cell receptor beta chains were read from a single sample in a study of T-cell reconstitution after alpha-beta-depleted transplantation in children. One entry per CDR3 protein results from TCRdb running MiXCR on the PCR reads. The sample has 600,000 to 700,000 distinct CDR3 sequences; around 17% are singletons. Specimen: PBMCs from the stem cell graft donor, collected from the stem cell graft. All receptors derive from a human donor who donated a stem cell graft to a child with acute myeloid leukemia. CDR3s include the opening cysteine and the closing phenylalanine or tryptophan. A D gene is named only where the DNA matches it firmly. Not all rows give a size; the values are once, few, many and, for expanded clones, a class.

TRBV20-1,NA,NA,TRBJ2-7,CSAPRGALKNEQYF,TGCAGTGCCCCCCGGGGGGCCCTTAAAAACGAGCAGTACTTC
TRBV7-2,TRBD2,few,TRBJ2-2,CASSPRGDTGELFF,TGTGCCAGCAGCCCCCGGGGGGACACCGGGGAGCTGTTTTTT
TRBV12-3/TRBV12-4,TRBD2,NA,TRBJ2-1,CASSFWLPSLAGHNEQFF,TGTGCCAGCAGTTTTTGGCTCCCTTCACTAGCGGGTCACAATGAGCAGTTCTTC
TRBV20-1,NA,NA,TRBJ2-5,CSARPPWTFRVQETQYF,TGCAGTGCTAGACCCCCCTGGACATTCCGGGTACAAGAGACCCAGTACTTC
TRBV29-1,NA,many,TRBJ1-5,CSVRRDGNQPQHF,TGCAGCGTGAGGAGGGATGGCAATCAGCCCCAGCATTTT
TRBV6-6,NA,many,TRBJ2-7,CASRTQGTYEQYF,TGTGCCAGCAGGACTCAGGGGACCTACGAGCAGTACTTC
TRBV5-5,TRBD1,many,TRBJ2-7,CASSFQGTGGHEQYF,TGTGCCAGCAGCTTCCAAGGGACAGGGGGACACGAGCAGTACTTC
TRBV28,NA,few,TRBJ1-2,CASSEVGDPDGYTF,TGTGCCAGCAGTGAGGTAGGGGATCCTGATGGCTACACCTTC
TRBV20-1,NA,many,TRBJ2-1,CSARGIGHEQFF,TGCAGTGCTAGAGGGATAGGTCATGAGCAGTTCTTC
TRBV5-5,NA,NA,TRBJ2-3,CASSLEGSFSSTDTQYF,TGTGCCAGCAGCTTGGAAGGGAGCTTCTCTAGCACAGATACGCAGTATTTT
TRBV20-1,NA,many,TRBJ1-1,CSASQTPRGAFF,TGCAGTGCTAGTCAAACCCCCCGGGGTGCTTTCTTT
TRBV7-9,NA,NA,TRBJ1-1,CASAPLGGRTEAFF,TGTGCCAGCGCCCCCCTCGGGGGGAGGACTGAAGCTTTCTTT
TRBV9,NA,few,TRBJ1-2,CASSVSRSLPGTF,TGTGCCAGCAGCGTAAGCAGGTCCCTACCAGGCACCTTC
TRBV7-9,NA,many,TRBJ1-1,CASSSQGGTEAFF,TGTGCCAGCAGCTCCCAGGGTGGCACTGAAGCTTTCTTT
TRBV5-1,NA,NA,TRBJ2-5,CASSHQRTNQETQYF,TGCGCCAGCAGCCACCAAAGGACAAACCAAGAGACCCAGTACTTC
TRBV10-3,TRBD2,few,TRBJ2-3,CAISEPGEGLKDTQYF,TGTGCCATCAGTGAACCGGGGGAGGGTCTCAAGGATACGCAGTATTTT
TRBV10-3,TRBD1,many,TRBJ2-1,CAISARTGFDEQFF,TGTGCCATCAGTGCCAGGACAGGGTTCGATGAGCAGTTCTTC
TRBV13,NA,NA,TRBJ2-1,CATRMGSWEQFF,TGTGCCACCAGGATGGGGTCATGGGAGCAGTTCTTC
TRBV28,NA,NA,TRBJ2-5,CASSPGATIRPGVQETQYF,TGTGCCAGCAGTCCGGGGGCAACGATACGTCCGGGAGTCCAAGAGACCCAGTACTTC
TRBV11-2,NA,NA,TRBJ2-4,CASSLGTGLGGIAKNIQYF,TGTGCCAGCAGCTTAGGAACAGGGTTAGGGGGAATAGCCAAAAACATTCAGTACTTC
TRBV7-8,NA,NA,TRBJ2-2,CASTQSGDTGELFF,TGTGCCAGCACTCAAAGTGGGGACACCGGGGAGCTGTTTTTT
TRBV5-1,NA,many,TRBJ2-3,CASSDRDRDTDTQYF,TGCGCCAGCAGCGACCGGGACCGAGACACAGATACGCAGTATTTT
TRBV4-3,NA,NA,TRBJ1-5,CASSQDWVREWPQHF,TGCGCCAGCAGCCAAGATTGGGTACGGGAGTGGCCCCAGCATTTT
TRBV12-3/TRBV12-4,NA,few,TRBJ1-5,CAGHRGQAVNQPQHF,TGTGCCGGACATCGTGGGCAGGCGGTCAATCAGCCCCAGCATTTT
TRBV7-2,NA,few,TRBJ1-1,CARLGQEAFF,TGTGCCAGACTCGGACAGGAAGCTTTCTTT
TRBV29-1,NA,many,TRBJ1-2,CSARKGGVPGSGKSVYGYTF,TGCAGCGCACGAAAGGGGGGGGTTCCGGGCTCGGGGAAGTCTGTGTATGGCTACACCTTC
TRBV20-1,NA,NA,TRBJ1-1,CSASRSGREAFF,TGCAGTGCTAGTCGAAGTGGCAGGGAGGCTTTCTTT
TRBV5-1,TRBD1,many,TRBJ1-5,CASSLDRGRNQPQHF,TGCGCCAGCAGCTTGGACAGGGGGCGGAATCAGCCCCAGCATTTT
TRBV5-1,NA,many,TRBJ2-1,CASSLEGINEQFF,TGCGCCAGCAGCTTGGAAGGGATTAATGAGCAGTTCTTC
TRBV18,NA,NA,TRBJ1-6,CASSLGRAYNSPLHF,TGTGCCAGCTCCCTCGGGCGGGCCTATAATTCACCCCTCCACTTT
TRBV7-2,NA,many,TRBJ2-3,CASSLRPVADTQYF,TGTGCCAGCAGCTTACGACCGGTTGCAGATACGCAGTATTTT
TRBV10-3,TRBD1,NA,TRBJ2-3,CAISARGQQDTQYF,TGTGCCATCAGTGCCAGGGGGCAGCAAGATACGCAGTATTTT
TRBV6-1,TRBD1,NA,TRBJ1-1,CASSPTSDRDTEAFF,TGTGCCAGCAGCCCAACTTCCGACAGGGACACTGAAGCTTTCTTT
TRBV7-6,NA,many,TRBJ2-3,CASSLGLGETDTQYF,TGTGCCAGCAGCTTAGGTCTCGGGGAAACAGATACGCAGTATTTT
TRBV5-5,NA,many,TRBJ2-7,CASSLRGEQYF,TGTGCCAGCAGCTTACGAGGGGAGCAGTACTTC
TRBV12-3/TRBV12-4,TRBD2,many,TRBJ2-1,CASRGGLAGSNEQFF,TGTGCCAGCAGGGGAGGACTAGCCGGGTCCAATGAGCAGTTCTTC
TRBV4-3,TRBD2,NA,TRBJ2-3,CASSPGLAGGTSTDTQYF,TGCGCCAGCAGCCCCGGACTAGCGGGGGGGACAAGCACAGATACGCAGTATTTT
TRBV27,TRBD1,NA,TRBJ2-7,CASSLSPPSTGLEQYF,TGTGCCAGCAGTTTATCCCCACCGTCGACAGGGCTCGAGCAGTACTTC
TRBV15,NA,NA,TRBJ2-5,CATSRGGETQYF,TGTGCCACCAGCAGAGGGGGAGAGACCCAGTACTTC